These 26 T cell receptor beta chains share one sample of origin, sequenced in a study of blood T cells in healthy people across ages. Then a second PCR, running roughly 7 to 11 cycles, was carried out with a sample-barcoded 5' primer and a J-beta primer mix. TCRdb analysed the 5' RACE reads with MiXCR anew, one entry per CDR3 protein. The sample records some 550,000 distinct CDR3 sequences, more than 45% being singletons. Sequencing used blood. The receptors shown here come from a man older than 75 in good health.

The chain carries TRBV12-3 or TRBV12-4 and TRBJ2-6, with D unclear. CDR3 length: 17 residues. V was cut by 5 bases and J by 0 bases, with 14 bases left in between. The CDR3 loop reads CASSQEYDNSGANVLTF. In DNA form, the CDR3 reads TGTGCCAGCAGTCAGGAGTATGACAACTCTGGGGCCAACGTCCTGACTTTC.

CDR3 sequence reads: CASSLAPGGEETQYF. Here the CDR3 DNA reads TGCGCCAGCAGCTTGGCACCAGGGGGCGAAGAGACCCAGTACTTC. The rearrangement joins TRBV5-1 to TRBJ2-5; TRBD1 matches at 8 bases. Trimming removed 0 bases from V and 3 bases from J; junction bases left unmatched: 4. This CDR3 contains 15 residues. Per germline, CDR1 SGHRS and CDR2 YFSETQ. Full variable domain (remainder filled in from reference TRBV5-1 and TRBJ2-5): KAGVTQTPRYLIKTRGQQVTLSCSPISGHRSVSWYQQTPGQGLQFLFEYFSETQRNKGNFPGRFSGRQFSNSRSEMNVSTLELGDSALYLCASSLAPGGEETQYFGPGTRLLVL.

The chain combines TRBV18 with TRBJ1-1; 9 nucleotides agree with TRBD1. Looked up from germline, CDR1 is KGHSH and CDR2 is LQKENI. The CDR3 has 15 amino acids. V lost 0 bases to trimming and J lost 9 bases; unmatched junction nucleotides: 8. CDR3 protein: CASSPPGTGKGQAFF. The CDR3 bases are TGTGCCAGCTCACCACCCGGGACAGGGAAGGGTCAAGCTTTCTTT.

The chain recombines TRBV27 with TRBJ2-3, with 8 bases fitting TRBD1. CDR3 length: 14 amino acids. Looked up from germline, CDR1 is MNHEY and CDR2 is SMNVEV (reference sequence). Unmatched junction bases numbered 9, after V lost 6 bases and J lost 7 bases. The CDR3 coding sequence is TGTGCCAGCAGATGGGCAGGGGGCGCTTATACGCAGTATTTT. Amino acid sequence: CASRWAGGAYTQYF.

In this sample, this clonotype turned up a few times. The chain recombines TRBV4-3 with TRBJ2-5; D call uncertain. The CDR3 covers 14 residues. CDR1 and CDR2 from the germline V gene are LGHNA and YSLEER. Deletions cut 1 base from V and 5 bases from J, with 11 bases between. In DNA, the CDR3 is TGCGCCAGCAGCCAAGTTGGCATGCTGGAGACCCAGTACTTC. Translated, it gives CASSQVGMLETQYF.

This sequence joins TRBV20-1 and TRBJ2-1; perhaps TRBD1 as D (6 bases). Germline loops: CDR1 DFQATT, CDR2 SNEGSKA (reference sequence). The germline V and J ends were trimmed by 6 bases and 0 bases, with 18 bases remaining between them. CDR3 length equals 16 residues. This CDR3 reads CSATVRGAFSYNEQFF. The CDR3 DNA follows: TGCAGTGCGACGGTCAGGGGAGCATTCTCCTACAATGAGCAGTTCTTC.

The CDR3 reads CSASLTGSSYNSPLHF. CDR3 coding DNA: TGCAGTGCCAGCCTCACAGGAAGCTCCTATAATTCACCCCTCCACTTT. The chain recombines TRBV20-1 with TRBJ1-6, with TRBD1 as a possible D gene (5 bases). The V gene lost 6 bases and the J gene lost 0 bases, with 15 bases spanning the gap. The CDR3 runs 16 residues. Germline assignment: CDR1 DFQATT and CDR2 SNEGSKA (reference sequence).

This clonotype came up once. This chain's CDR3 is CASSFGRAETQFF. The CDR3 DNA follows: TGCGCCAGCAGCTTTGGTCGGGCGGAGACCCAGTTCTTC. This chain uses TRBV5-1 with TRBJ2-1; no definite D call. The CDR3 runs 13 residues. Germline loops: CDR1 SGHRS, CDR2 YFSETQ. Trimming stripped 2 bases from V and 13 bases from J, with 16 bases between.

CDR3: CAWKWDRNNSPLHF. CDR3 sequence (DNA): TGTGCCTGGAAATGGGACAGAAATAATTCACCCCTCCACTTT. The V call is TRBV30, the J call TRBJ1-6; 7 bases map to TRBD1. CDR1 is GTSNPN, CDR2 SVGIG, per germline (reference sequence). The V gene end was trimmed by 4 bases and the J gene end by 5 bases; junction bases not matched to a gene: 5. The CDR3 loop spans 14 amino acids.

The CDR3 DNA reads TGTGCCAGCAGCTTAGGGTCTAGCAGGTCCTACAATGAGCAGTTCTTC. Translated, it gives CASSLGSSRSYNEQFF. J is TRBJ2-1 and V is TRBV11-1, with D perhaps matching TRBD2 (5 bases). V lost 1 base and J lost 1, with 11 bases in between. This CDR3 has 16 residues. Germline CDR1 SGHAT, CDR2 FQDESV (reference sequence).

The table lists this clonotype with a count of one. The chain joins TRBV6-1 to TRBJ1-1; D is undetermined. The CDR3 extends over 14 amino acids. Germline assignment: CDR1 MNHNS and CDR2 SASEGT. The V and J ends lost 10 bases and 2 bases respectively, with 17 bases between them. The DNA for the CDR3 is TGTGCCAACAGCCTCATATCCTTAAACACTGAAGCTTTCTTT. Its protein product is CANSLISLNTEAFF.

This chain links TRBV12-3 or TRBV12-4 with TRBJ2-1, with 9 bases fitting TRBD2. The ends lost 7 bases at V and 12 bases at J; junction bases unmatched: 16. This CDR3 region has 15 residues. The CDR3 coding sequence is TGTGCCAGCACTCCCGGAGCGGGAGGTAATTATGGGCAGTTCTTC. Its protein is CASTPGAGGNYGQFF.

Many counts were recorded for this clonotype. The CDR3 region is CASSYGVTGSGTQYF. The CDR3 DNA reads TGTGCCAGCAGTTACGGGGTCACAGGTTCTGGTACGCAGTATTTT. This chain joins TRBV6-6 and TRBJ2-3; TRBD1 might be the D (5 bases). V was shortened by 2 bases and J by 8 bases, with 17 bases between the two germline ends. Germline V gene sequence: CDR1 MNHNY, CDR2 SVGAGI (reference sequence). This CDR3 has 15 residues.

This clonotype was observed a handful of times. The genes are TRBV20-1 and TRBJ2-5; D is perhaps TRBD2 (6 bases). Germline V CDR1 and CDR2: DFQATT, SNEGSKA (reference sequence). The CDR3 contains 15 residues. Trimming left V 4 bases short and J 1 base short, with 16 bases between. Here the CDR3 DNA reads TGCAGTGCTACATACCCGGGGGACTTCCAAGAGACCCAGTACTTC. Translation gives CSATYPGDFQETQYF.

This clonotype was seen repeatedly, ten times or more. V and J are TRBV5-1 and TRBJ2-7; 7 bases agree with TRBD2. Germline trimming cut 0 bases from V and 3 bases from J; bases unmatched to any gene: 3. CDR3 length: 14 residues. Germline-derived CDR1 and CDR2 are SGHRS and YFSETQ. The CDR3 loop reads CASSLGGRDYEQYF. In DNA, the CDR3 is TGCGCCAGCAGCTTGGGGGGGAGGGACTACGAGCAGTACTTC.

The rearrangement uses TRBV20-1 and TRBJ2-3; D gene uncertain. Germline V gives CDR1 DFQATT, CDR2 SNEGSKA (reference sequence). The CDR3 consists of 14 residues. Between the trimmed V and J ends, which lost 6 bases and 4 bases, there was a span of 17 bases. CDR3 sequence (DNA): TGCAGTGCCCCCACCCCTGGTCGGGCAGATACGCAGTATTTT. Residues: CSAPTPGRADTQYF.

The CDR3: CSVEVSGLLTF. The CDR3 bases are TGCAGCGTTGAAGTCTCGGGACTTCTGACTTTC. This chain uses TRBV29-1 with TRBJ2-6, with D perhaps TRBD2 (6 bases). V was pared by 1 base and J by 16 bases, with 11 bases between. CDR1 SQVTM and CDR2 ANQGSEA come from the germline V gene. The CDR3 runs to 11 residues. Variable domain in full (rest from reference TRBV29-1 and TRBJ2-6): SAVISQKPSRDICQRGTSLTIQCQVDSQVTMMFWYRQQPGQSLTLIATANQGSEATYESGFVIDKFPISRPNLTFSTLTVSNMSPEDSSIYLCSVEVSGLLTFGAGSRLTVL.

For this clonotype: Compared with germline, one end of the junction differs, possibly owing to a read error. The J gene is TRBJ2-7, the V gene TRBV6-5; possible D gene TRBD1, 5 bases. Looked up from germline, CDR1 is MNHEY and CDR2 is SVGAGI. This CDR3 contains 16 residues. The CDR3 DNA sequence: TGTACCAGCAGTTACGATCGTGCGGCAGGGTCCTACGAGCAGTACTTC. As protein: CTSSYDRAAGSYEQYF.

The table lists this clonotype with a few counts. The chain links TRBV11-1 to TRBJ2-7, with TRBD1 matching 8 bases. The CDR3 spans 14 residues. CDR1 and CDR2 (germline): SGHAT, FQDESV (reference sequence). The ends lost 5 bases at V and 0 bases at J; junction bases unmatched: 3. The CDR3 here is CASSADRGSYEQYF. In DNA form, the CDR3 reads TGTGCCAGCAGCGCCGACAGGGGCTCCTACGAGCAGTACTTC. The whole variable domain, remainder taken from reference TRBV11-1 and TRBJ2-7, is EAEVAQSPRYKITEKSQAVAFWCDPISGHATLYWYRQILGQGPELLVQFQDESVVDDSQLPKDRFSAERLKGVDSTLKIQPAELGDSAMYLCASSADRGSYEQYFGPGTRLTVT.

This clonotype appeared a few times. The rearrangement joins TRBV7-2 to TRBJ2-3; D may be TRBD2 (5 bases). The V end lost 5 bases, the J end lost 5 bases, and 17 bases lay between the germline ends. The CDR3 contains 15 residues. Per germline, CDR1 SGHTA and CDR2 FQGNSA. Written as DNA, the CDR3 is TGTGCCAGCAGCCTACTTGCCCCGGCGGGAGATACGCAGTATTTT. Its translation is CASSLLAPAGDTQYF.

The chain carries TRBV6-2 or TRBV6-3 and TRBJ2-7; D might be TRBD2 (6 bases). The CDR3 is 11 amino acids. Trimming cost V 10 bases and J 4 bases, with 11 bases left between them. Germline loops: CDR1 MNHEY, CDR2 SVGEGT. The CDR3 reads CATWGEYEQYF. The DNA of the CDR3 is TGTGCCACCTGGGGGGAGTACGAGCAGTACTTC.

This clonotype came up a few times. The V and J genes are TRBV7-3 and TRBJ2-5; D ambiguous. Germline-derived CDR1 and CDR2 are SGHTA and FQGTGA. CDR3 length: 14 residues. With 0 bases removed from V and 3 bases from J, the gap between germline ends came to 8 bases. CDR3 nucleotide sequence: TGTGCCAGCAGCTTAACGGCGGCTGAAGAGACCCAGTACTTC. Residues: CASSLTAAEETQYF.

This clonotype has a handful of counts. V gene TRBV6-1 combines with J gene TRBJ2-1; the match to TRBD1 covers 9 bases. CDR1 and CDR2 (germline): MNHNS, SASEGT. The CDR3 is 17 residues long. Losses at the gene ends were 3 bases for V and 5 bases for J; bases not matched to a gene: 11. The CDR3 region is CASSELPWTGVNNEQFF. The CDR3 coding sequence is TGTGCCAGCAGTGAGTTACCTTGGACAGGGGTCAACAATGAGCAGTTCTTC.

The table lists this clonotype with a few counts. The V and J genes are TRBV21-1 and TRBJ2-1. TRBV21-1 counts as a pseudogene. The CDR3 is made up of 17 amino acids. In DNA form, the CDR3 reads TGTGCCAGCAGCAAAGTTACCCTTGGTGGGGCCTACAATGAGCAGTTCTTC. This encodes CASSKVTLGGAYNEQFF.

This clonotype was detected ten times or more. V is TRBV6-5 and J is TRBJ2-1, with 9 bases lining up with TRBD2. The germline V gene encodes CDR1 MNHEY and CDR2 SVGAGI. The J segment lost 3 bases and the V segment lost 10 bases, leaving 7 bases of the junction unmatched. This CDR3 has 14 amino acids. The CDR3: CATSIAGDYNEQFF. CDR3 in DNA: TGTGCCACGAGTATAGCGGGAGACTACAATGAGCAGTTCTTC.

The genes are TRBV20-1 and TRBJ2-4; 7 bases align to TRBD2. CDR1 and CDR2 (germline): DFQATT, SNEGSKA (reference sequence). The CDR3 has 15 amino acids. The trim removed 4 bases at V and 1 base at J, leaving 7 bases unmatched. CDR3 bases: TGCAGTGCTAATGGGGGGGGGACCGCCAAAAACATTCAGTACTTC. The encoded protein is CSANGGGTAKNIQYF.